The next 9 T cell receptor beta chains were all read from a single sample in a study of cytomegalovirus exposure and HLA in healthy donors. PCR involved 60 Vbeta and 13 Jbeta primers. TCRdb's table, derived via immunoSEQ multiplex PCR, lists solely in-frame clones and lacks some. The sample comprises 180,000 or so clones, about 10% of which are singletons, and about 1.2% rests with the top ten. Sequences were obtained from PBMCs. The receptor set was obtained from a young woman in good health and CMV-seropositive.

This clone was seen a handful of times. CDR3 DNA sequence: TGCGCCAGCAGTGATGGACAGGGGTATGGCTACACCTTC. It encodes CASSDGQGYGYTF. The rearrangement joins TRBV10-1 to TRBJ1-2, with 9 bases matching TRBD1. CDR1 is WNHNN, CDR2 SYGVQD, per germline (reference sequence). J was trimmed by 5 bases and V by 3 bases; bases with no gene match: 1. This CDR3 comprises 13 residues.

In its sample, this clone was seen a few times. The chain combines TRBV7-9 with TRBJ1-2; weak D call: TRBD1 (5 bases). V lost 5 bases and J lost 7, with 8 bases in between. This CDR3 spans 11 amino acids. Germline assignment: CDR1 SEHNR and CDR2 FQNEAQ (reference sequence). CDR3 sequence: CASSHGAGYTF. The CDR3 DNA reads as TGTGCCAGCAGCCATGGGGCTGGCTACACCTTC.

This clone showed up just a few times. Other DNA sequences in this specimen translate into the identical CDR3. The chain couples TRBV7-9 to TRBJ2-7; D is unclear. Looked up from germline, CDR1 is SEHNR and CDR2 is FQNEAQ (reference sequence). The CDR3 has 11 amino acids. V gave up 5 bases and J gave up 3 bases, with 5 bases separating them. The CDR3 spells CASSLYYEQYF. The CDR3 nucleotides are TGTGCCAGCAGCCTTTACTACGAGCAGTACTTC.

The chain joins TRBV18 to TRBJ2-7; 7 bases line up with TRBD1. This CDR3 is built from 15 residues. Germline V lookup: CDR1 KGHSH, CDR2 LQKENI. J was trimmed by 1 base and V by 2 bases; bases with no gene match: 5. The CDR3 reads CASSPGGQASYEQYF. The DNA for the CDR3 is TGTGCCAGCTCACCAGGAGGACAGGCTTCCTACGAGCAGTACTTC.

This clone occurred a few times. This rearrangement joins TRBV6-5 to TRBJ2-2; D might be TRBD1 (6 bases). V was trimmed by 6 bases and J by 1 base, leaving 12 bases between them. CDR1 is MNHEY and CDR2 is SVGAGI in the germline V gene. The CDR3 is made up of 15 amino acids. CDR3 residues: CASRTGTQNTGELFF. Written as DNA, the CDR3 is TGTGCCAGCAGAACCGGGACACAGAACACCGGGGAGCTGTTTTTT.

This clone showed up just once. The rearrangement links TRBV19 to TRBJ2-7; D gene uncertain. Trimming took off 6 bases at V and 0 bases at J, with 9 bases between the two ends. From germline, CDR1 is LNHDA and CDR2 SQIVND (reference sequence). The CDR3 sequence is 13 residues long. The CDR3 bases are TGTGCCAGTAGGCGGAGTAGCTCCTACGAGCAGTACTTC. Protein product: CASRRSSSYEQYF.

V gene TRBV19 combines with J gene TRBJ2-7; 7 nucleotides match TRBD1. The trim removed 3 bases at V and 1 base at J, leaving 3 bases unmatched. Germline V gene lookup returns CDR1 LNHDA and CDR2 SQIVND (reference sequence). The CDR3 spans 14 residues. The CDR3 coding sequence is TGTGCCAGTAGTATCAGACAGGGATCCTACGAGCAGTACTTC. Amino acids: CASSIRQGSYEQYF.

This clone was observed a few times. This chain links TRBV4-1 with TRBJ1-2, with D uncertain. The CDR3 loop spans 15 amino acids. V lost 4 bases to trimming and J lost 4 bases, with 16 bases between them. The germline V gene encodes CDR1 MGHRA and CDR2 YSYEKL. DNA of the CDR3: TGCGCCAGCAGCCCCGGACCTTCGGGAGGCTATGGCTACACCTTC. Its protein product is CASSPGPSGGYGYTF.

CDR3 amino acids: CASSPTPYEQYF. CDR3 bases: TGTGCCAGCAGCCCCACACCGTACGAGCAGTACTTC. The chain uses TRBV11-2 and TRBJ2-7; no reliable D call. The length of the CDR3 is 12 residues. V lost 5 bases, J lost 4 bases, and 9 bases lay in between. Germline V lookup: CDR1 SGHAT, CDR2 FQNNGV.